The present entry profiles one TCR beta chain with its context. What this receptor recognizes is not known. The data originate from a study of cytomegalovirus exposure and HLA in healthy donors (dated by TCRdb to about 2017). For the wider study: In an earlier analysis of fewer than 750 of the donors, 250 to 300 Gb of sequence data and just under 120 million unique TCR beta sequences from 150 million to 200 million T cells were reported. In addition to the first cohort of several hundred subjects, a separate validation cohort of 120 different subjects was used. Among a few hundred genotyped donors of the cohort, an average of approximately 240,000 unique TCR beta nucleotide sequences were sequenced per donor, roughly a sixth of them non-productive. The study profiled the T cell repertoires of hundreds of subjects by immunosequencing and related them to cytomegalovirus serostatus. Every repertoire in the discovery cohort had been generated on one and the same sequencing platform. Typing coverage differed by locus: A, B, C, DRB1 and DQB1 were typed in roughly 620-630 donors, DQA1 in about 510, DPA1 in approximately 600, and DPB1 in just under 490. To study patterns of TCR occurrence, a later analysis re-analyzed previously published TCR beta repertoires from several hundred donors and added high-resolution HLA genotyping. Several DR-DQ haplotypes were treated as single units for association and clustering because of strong linkage in the cohort. An early release covering roughly 640 HLA-typed donors comprised approximately 300 gigabases of sequencing data and around 80 million unique TCR sequences. Of the 300 to 450 genotyped donors, roughly 80% fell in the genetic ancestry cluster associated with self-reported Caucasian donors. HLA typing included class I and class II loci at four-digit resolution. An earlier analysis of nearly 600 of the donors applied high-throughput TCR beta sequencing to assess whether each TCR beta V gene segment acted as functional or pseudogenic. Donor age, sex, ethnicity and CMV serostatus were compiled alongside the repertoire data. The study was designed to test whether signatures of past pathogen exposure could be identified by cataloging public T cell receptors. A later genetic analysis took genome-wide SNP genotypes for about 55% of the roughly 700 donors and used that subset as a discovery cohort. To predict cytomegalovirus infection status, the study combined high-throughput TCR immunosequencing, statistical association of individual TCRs with disease status, and machine learning. Rather than using new phenotypic data, the later analysis identified candidate immune exposures from TCR beta sequences and from how often those sequences occurred across donors. Paper-wide results and their limitations: Most TCR sequences were seen in very few donors, while some public TCRs were found in many individuals. Because HLA typing was missing for some donors at each locus, association tests included only the typed subset. The authors suggested that the approach could potentially be extended to other disease states and immunological phenotypes. Strong co-occurrence of HLA alleles, especially DR and DQ, made assigning TCR associations to individual alleles difficult. According to a later analysis, parvovirus B19, influenza, CMV and Epstein-Barr virus appeared linked to several top co-occurrence clusters. Because counts were too low, some 16 rarely observed V segments, including chromosome 9 orphons, were excluded from the earlier analysis of 587 of the donors. A later analysis found that HLA-associated TCR beta chains were more clonally expanded and had lower generation probabilities than equally common non-associated chains. A cluster of highly shared sequence variants was judged likely to represent a technical artifact of the sequencing pipeline. A further reported finding was that TCR beta sequences accurately predicted the HLA-A and HLA-B alleles for most subjects in the first cohort. According to a later analysis, most CMV-associated TCR beta chains appeared to be HLA-restricted, and the HLA associations seemed to be driven largely by CMV exposure. In a later analysis, the rate of TCR association differed among HLA loci, with DRB1 alleles having the most associated TCRs and HLA-C alleles having the fewest. A later analysis associated about 18,000 TCR beta sequences with specific HLA alleles at a false discovery rate of 0.05. The classifier was reported to diagnose cytomegalovirus status with high specificity and sensitivity in both the original and validation cohorts. According to a later genetic analysis, donors in an Asian-associated ancestry cluster had fewer N-insertions in productive TCRs than the approximately 700-donor mean. The study listed 150 to 200 TCR beta chains as associated with cytomegalovirus. Presence/absence analyses assumed roughly uniform sequencing depth across donors, an assumption that may not hold. An earlier analysis of several hundred of the donors showed that most TCR beta V segments appeared in productive rearrangements either about 90% or about 30% of the time, which broadly matched IMGT annotations. An association between a missense DCLRE1C variant and V-gene and J-gene trimming of TCR beta chains was found in a later genetic analysis and replicated in an independent cohort. The only immune exposure information available for the cohort was CMV serostatus. Linkage disequilibrium might explain the correlated functional status among segregating V segments, but an unknown experimental factor could not be excluded. Some IMGT-functional V segments, including TRBV6-2 and TRBV6-3, could not be distinguished by the 87-base-pair reads and were therefore excluded. Only TCR beta chains were sequenced in this cohort, and the absence of alpha or paired-chain data limited detectable features. A few of the identified cytomegalovirus-associated TCR beta chains were confirmed in vitro to be specific for cytomegalovirus antigens.

Libraries came from the immunoSEQ multiplex PCR assay. The multiplex PCR relied on a mix of 60 forward primers for TCR Vbeta segments and 13 reverse primers for TCR Jbeta segments. The CDR3 region of rearranged TCR beta genes was amplified from genomic DNA with a multiplex PCR assay. The Illumina HiSeq System was used to sequence the amplified TCR beta libraries as 87-base-pair reads. In the paper's pipeline: Across the 700 or so repertoires, a later analysis counted 80 million or so unique TCR beta chains, roughly 11 million of which were shared by at least two donors. Raw reads were error-corrected and collapsed into unique sequences with a nearest-neighbor algorithm that merged closely related sequences to remove PCR and sequencing errors. Alignment of CDR3 sequences to IMGT reference sequences was used to assign V, D and J gene segments. Each retained sequence needed at least a six-nucleotide match to both a V gene segment and a J gene segment. A rearrangement counted as productive if the CDR3 had no stop codons and remained in frame with V and J, and every other rearrangement counted as non-productive. CDR3 was defined according to IMGT convention as the region running from the second conserved V-encoded cysteine to the conserved J-encoded phenylalanine. The earlier analysis of 587 of the donors excluded sequences that lacked an unambiguous match to a single V gene segment. In an earlier analysis of a few hundred of the donors, V segments were called functional above 56.7% productive rearrangements and were called segregating when the between-donor standard deviation exceeded 5%. To diagnose cytomegalovirus status from the catalog of TCR beta chain sequences, a statistical classification framework was built. In a later analysis, V and J genes were assigned by comparing TCR nucleotide sequences against IMGT/GENE-DB human TR gene sequences. A later analysis assigned CDR3 sequences and most-parsimonious VDJ recombination scenarios with the TCRdist pipeline. In a later analysis, every TCR beta chain was defined by the combination of its CDR3 amino acid sequence and its V-gene family, and reads without a unique V-gene family were dropped. To address suspected cross-contamination and a sequencing artifact, a later analysis removed 592 highly shared, low-generation-probability nucleotide sequences. In a later analysis, a clonal expansion index for each public chain was calculated from normalized within-repertoire ranks of inferred template counts. In a later analysis, generation probabilities were computed with a VDJ recombination model fitted to out-of-frame rearrangements, and the resulting probabilities were checked against IGoR. In a later analysis, TCR-TCR, TCR-HLA and TCR-CMV co-occurrence was scored with hypergeometric tests, and a repertoire-size bias correction was applied to TCR pairs. In a later analysis, false discovery rates were estimated by permuting HLA or CMV assignments 20 times. In a later analysis, co-occurring TCRs were grouped using DBSCAN, with TCRdist sequence similarity added in when clustering inside HLA-allele-positive subsets. Co-occurrence clustering excluded repertoires with fewer than 30,000 or more than 120,000 public chains, plus five with anomalous nucleotide sharing. TCRdb mirrors the immuneACCESS table, restricted to in-frame sequences. Some clones are absent from its copies; in checked studies, under half trace to an unresolved V gene, and the reason for the others is unknown. The V and J calls and clone size are taken from that table; D and trimming were inferred from the DNA. The sample's clone listing holds fewer than 85,000 clones. The ten largest account for approximately 5.3% of the sample.

In total, 630 or so healthy bone marrow donors made up the cohort. At the time of sampling, every cohort member was nominally healthy, though immune exposures that went unrecorded were likely present. The donor was CMV seropositive and was included in the group of 289 seropositive cohort members. A peripheral blood sample was provided by each donor, and peripheral blood mononuclear cells were used for TCR beta sequencing. The Qiagen DNeasy Blood Extraction Kit was used to extract genomic DNA from the blood cell samples. From the cysteine up to the phenylalanine, the CDR3 has a length of 15 residues. Only the CDR3 portion is preserved as DNA: 45 bases, with reading frame beginning at the first base. After removal of 2 bases from V and 2 bases from J, the junction retains 5 bases not matched to a gene. The germline V gene gives CDR1 as MNHNS and CDR2 as SASEGT.

This sequence was found in a woman aged 40 to 55 in good health and CMV-seropositive. The chain couples TRBV6-1 to TRBJ2-5, with 7 junctional bases fitting TRBD2. Sequenced material: PBMCs. The nucleotide sequence reads as follows: TGTGCCAGCAGTGAAATCGGGGGGTCGCAAGAGACCCAGTACTTC. Its protein product is CASSEIGGSQETQYF.